A selection of T cell receptor beta chains follows, all from one sample in a study of spatial heterogeneity in lung cancer. TCRdb redid the calling of the 5' RACE reads with MiXCR, one entry per CDR3 protein. The table includes about 92,000 distinct CDR3 sequences, approximately 12% detected once. The input for sequencing was PBMCs, taken at surgery. The receptors were sampled from a male donor with early-stage non-small cell lung cancer. Each CDR3 is given with its conserved first and last residue. D genes are given only for firm matches. Some rows mark clone size as missing; the rest say once, few, many or name a class of expanded clone.

CASSVAQGADGELFF,TGTGCCAGCAGCGTAGCCCAGGGGGCGGACGGGGAGCTGTTTTTT,few,TRBJ2-2,TRBV9,TRBD1
CASSSGTSVTQETQYF,TGTGCCAGCAGCTCCGGGACTAGCGTGACGCAAGAGACCCAGTACTTC,many,TRBJ2-5,TRBV5-4,TRBD2
CSARERTGLYNEQFF,TGCAGTGCTAGAGAGAGGACAGGGCTGTACAATGAGCAGTTCTTC,-,TRBJ2-1,TRBV20-1,TRBD1
CSASWEETQYF,TGCAGTGCTAGTTGGGAAGAGACCCAGTACTTC,few,TRBJ2-5,TRBV20-1,-
CASSQAPGTDTQYF,TGTGCCAGCAGTCAAGCCCCAGGGACAGATACGCAGTATTTT,few,TRBJ2-3,TRBV7-6,-
CSAKGLAGGVVDTQYF,TGCAGTGCAAAGGGACTAGCGGGGGGTGTGGTGGATACGCAGTATTTT,few,TRBJ2-3,TRBV20-1,TRBD2
CASSFPTSGNTDTQYF,TGTGCCAGCAGTTTCCCGACTAGCGGGAACACAGATACGCAGTATTTT,few,TRBJ2-3,TRBV6-2/TRBV6-3,TRBD2
CASSLALGASYNEQFF,TGCGCCAGCAGCTTGGCCCTGGGGGCCTCCTACAATGAGCAGTTCTTC,-,TRBJ2-1,TRBV5-1,-
CASSPGTGLAGDTQYF,TGTGCCAGCTCACCTGGGACAGGACTAGCTGGGGATACGCAGTATTTT,few,TRBJ2-3,TRBV18,-
CASSQDQLPYNEQFF,TGCGCCAGCAGCCAAGACCAGCTCCCTTACAATGAGCAGTTCTTC,-,TRBJ2-1,TRBV4-3,-
CASSLGISLGETQYF,TGCGCCAGCAGCCTGGGGATATCCTTGGGAGAGACCCAGTACTTC,many,TRBJ2-5,TRBV5-1,-
CASSPTSGGYNEQFF,TGTGCCAGCAGCCCAACTAGCGGGGGATACAATGAGCAGTTCTTC,few,TRBJ2-1,TRBV12-3/TRBV12-4,TRBD2
CASSSPGNGELFF,TGTGCCAGCAGTTCGCCAGGGAACGGGGAGCTGTTTTTT,-,TRBJ2-2,TRBV12-3/TRBV12-4,-
CASSIVDGAQGYGYTF,TGTGCCAGCAGTATTGTCGATGGAGCCCAGGGCTATGGCTACACCTTC,many,TRBJ1-2,TRBV28,-
CASSRDRGTGEQYF,TGTGCTAGCAGCCGGGACAGGGGAACGGGGGAGCAGTACTTC,-,TRBJ2-7,TRBV7-7,TRBD1
CASSVASGRADTQYF,TGTGCCAGCAGCGTAGCAAGTGGGAGGGCAGATACGCAGTATTTT,few,TRBJ2-3,TRBV9,TRBD2
CAWSLNRQNEAFF,TGTGCCTGGAGTCTCAATCGACAGAATGAAGCTTTCTTT,-,TRBJ1-1,TRBV30,-
CASSLEVPSGANVLTF,TGCGCCAGCAGCTTGGAGGTGCCCTCTGGGGCCAACGTCCTGACTTTC,few,TRBJ2-6,TRBV5-1,-
CASSLRLNGSPLHF,TGTGCCAGCAGTTTACGACTAAATGGTTCACCCCTCCACTTT,few,TRBJ1-6,TRBV6-5,-